Sequencing of this T cell receptor (beta chain) was carried out in a study of cytomegalovirus exposure and HLA in healthy donors. The primer mix had 60 Vbeta and 13 Jbeta primers. The protocol was immunoSEQ multiplex PCR, while the TCRdb copy is restricted to in-frame clones and leaves out a portion. The sample holds over 200,000 clones, under 90% seen once. The length of the CDR3 is 13 residues. Germline CDR1 is SEHNR and CDR2 is FQNEAQ (reference sequence). Between the trimmed V and J ends, which lost 3 bases and 9 bases, there was a span of 14 bases. Sequencing used PBMCs. The chain joins TRBV7-9 to TRBJ2-5; weak D call: TRBD1 (5 bases). This sequence originates from a human donor in good health. The CDR3 nucleotides are TGTGCCAGCAGCTTTCAGGGTCTAGGGTCCCAGTACTTC. It codes for CASSFQGLGSQYF.